The following is a TCR beta chain sequence with its context. What it binds is not known. CDR3 length: 12 amino acids. V lost 4 bases to trimming and J lost 11 bases; unmatched junction nucleotides: 6. Germline CDR1 SGHAT, CDR2 FQNNGV. These data are taken from a study of T cell responses to AZD1222 COVID-19 vaccine. Sequencing used immunoSEQ multiplex PCR; TCRdb keeps in-frame clones, though not all of them. The profile shows around 130,000 clones, more than 85% of them singletons. Overall study findings and caveats: Nearly half of unique spike-specific TCRs reportedly avoided B.1.351 and B.1.1.7 mutated regions. At baseline, seropositivity was found in only six AZD1222 recipients. No day 14 peak samples; only post-peak repertoires were characterized. Donors were largely white British and mainly female; clonal diversity was possibly underestimated.

This material consisted of peripheral blood, taken 28 days after the second AZD1222 dose. The genes are TRBV11-2 and TRBJ1-1; 8 bases line up with TRBD1. The sequence was collected from an adult who received the AZD1222 COVID-19 vaccine. The CDR3, as DNA: TGTGCCAGCAGCTCGACAGGGGTGGGCGCTTTCTTT. Its protein product is CASSSTGVGAFF.